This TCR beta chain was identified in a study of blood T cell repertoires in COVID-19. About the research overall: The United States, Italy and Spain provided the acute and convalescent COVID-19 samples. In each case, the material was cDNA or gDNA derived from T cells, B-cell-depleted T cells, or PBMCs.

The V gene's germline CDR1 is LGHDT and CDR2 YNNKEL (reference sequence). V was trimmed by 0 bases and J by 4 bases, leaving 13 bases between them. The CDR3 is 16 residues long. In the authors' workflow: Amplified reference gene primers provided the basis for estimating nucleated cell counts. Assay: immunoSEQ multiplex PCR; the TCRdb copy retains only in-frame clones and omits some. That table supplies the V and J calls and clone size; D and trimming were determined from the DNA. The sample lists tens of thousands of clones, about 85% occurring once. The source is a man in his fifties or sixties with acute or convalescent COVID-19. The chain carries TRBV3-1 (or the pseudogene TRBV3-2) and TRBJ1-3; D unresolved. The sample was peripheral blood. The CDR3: CASSQDVAEMGNTIYF. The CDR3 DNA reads TGTGCCAGCAGCCAAGACGTGGCCGAAATGGGAAACACCATATATTTT.